A single sample gave rise to the 10 T cell receptor beta chains below, sequenced in a study of control samples from healthy donors and cancer patients. Clones were read by immunoSEQ multiplex PCR, and TCRdb kept only the in-frame ones, dropping some. The sample consists of approximately 83,000 clones, 93% of them appearing once. Sequences were obtained from blood. Receptors originate from a woman in her twenties or thirties in good health.

The table lists this clone with a few counts. The chain is built from TRBV27 and TRBJ2-6; TRBD2 matches 8 bases. CDR3 length: 18 amino acids. V lost 6 bases, J lost 0 bases, and 10 bases stayed unmatched. Germline V gene lookup returns CDR1 MNHEY and CDR2 SMNVEV (reference sequence). DNA for the CDR3: TGTGCCAGCAGCCGTAGGGCGGGGGGCCTCTCTGGGGCCAACGTCCTGACTTTC. Translation gives CASSRRAGGLSGANVLTF.

The chain is built from TRBV6-5 and TRBJ1-1; no definite D call. Deletions cut 6 bases from V and 1 base from J, with 9 bases between. CDR1 is MNHEY, CDR2 SVGAGI, per germline. This CDR3 has 13 amino acids. The CDR3 coding sequence is TGTGCCAGCAGCCCGAGGTGGAACACTGAAGCTTTCTTT. Its protein is CASSPRWNTEAFF.

This chain uses TRBV19 with TRBJ1-5, with a possible D match to TRBD1 (6 bases). The length of the CDR3 is 15 residues. Trimming removed 5 bases at V and 3 bases at J, with 14 bases between. CDR1 is LNHDA and CDR2 is SQIVND in the germline V gene (reference sequence). This chain's CDR3 is CASSGPQGFNQPQHF. In DNA form, the CDR3 reads TGTGCCAGTAGTGGACCCCAGGGGTTCAATCAGCCCCAGCATTTT.

The rearrangement links TRBV7-8 to TRBJ1-5; D is possibly TRBD1 (6 bases). The CDR3 length is 14 residues. Germline V lookup: CDR1 SGHVS, CDR2 FQNEAQ. Deletions cut 4 bases from V and 7 bases from J, with 14 bases between. CDR3 sequence (DNA): TGTGCCAGCAGCTCCCACAGGGAAAAACAGCCCCAGCATTTT. Translating gives CASSSHREKQPQHF.

The chain carries TRBV7-6 and TRBJ2-7, with D perhaps given as TRBD1 or TRBD2 (5 bases each). Germline values: CDR1 SGHVS, CDR2 FNYEAQ. Trimming shortened V by 5 bases and J by 0 bases, and 11 bases separated the two germline ends. The CDR3 runs to 14 residues. CDR3 protein: CASSNRDASYEQYF. The CDR3 DNA reads TGTGCCAGCAGCAACCGGGACGCCTCCTACGAGCAGTACTTC.

The chain recombines TRBV10-3 with TRBJ1-5; 7 bases align to TRBD1. The V and J ends lost 10 bases and 5 bases, in that order; junction bases with no gene match: 11. Germline-derived CDR1 and CDR2 are ENHRY and SYGVKD. The CDR3 length is 14 residues. CDR3 sequence (DNA): TGTGCCACAAACCCAGGACAGGAGGATCAGCCCCAGCATTTT. Its translation: CATNPGQEDQPQHF.

The chain couples TRBV7-9 to TRBJ1-6, with D perhaps TRBD1 (6 bases). The CDR3 length is 14 residues. Trimming took 1 base from V and 7 from J, leaving 8 bases between them. Looked up from germline, CDR1 is SEHNR and CDR2 is FQNEAQ (reference sequence). The CDR3 nucleotides read TGTGCCAGCAGCTTAGGTGACAGGAATTCACCCCTCCACTTT. It encodes CASSLGDRNSPLHF.

The chain has TRBV6-5 and TRBJ1-2, with D unclear. V was trimmed by 6 bases and J by 1 base, leaving 12 bases between them. Germline V CDR1 and CDR2: MNHEY, SVGAGI. The CDR3 runs 14 residues. In nucleotides, the CDR3 is TGTGCCAGCAGCGCCCCTACGGTTAACTATGGCTACACCTTC. Translated: CASSAPTVNYGYTF.

The chain carries TRBV12-3 or TRBV12-4 and TRBJ1-6, with a tentative D call TRBD1 (6 bases). The CDR3 consists of 13 residues. Trimming removed 6 bases at V and 6 bases at J, with 9 bases between. Written as DNA, the CDR3 is TGTGCCAGCAGCGGGGGGCTTAATTCACCCCTCCACTTT. It is translated as CASSGGLNSPLHF.

This chain joins TRBV12-3 or TRBV12-4 and TRBJ2-7; D may be TRBD2 (6 bases). The CDR3 has 13 amino acids. V lost 4 bases and J 6 bases, leaving 13 bases between the germline ends. The CDR3 sequence is CASSWTTAGEQYF. CDR3 nucleotides: TGTGCCAGCAGTTGGACTACGGCGGGCGAGCAGTACTTC.